Listed below are T cell receptor beta chains from one sample, sequenced in a study of T cells in Graves' hyperthyroidism and ophthalmopathy. In TCRdb, the multiplex PCR reads were re-called with MiXCR into one record per CDR3 protein. The sample carries more than 500,000 distinct CDR3 sequences, about 16% recorded once. Material for sequencing was blood. These receptor sequences come from a woman aged 25 to 45 with Graves' ophthalmopathy. CDR3s include the opening cysteine and the closing phenylalanine or tryptophan. A D gene is named only where the DNA matches it firmly. The size of a clone is reported for some rows only, either as once, few or many, or as a class for expanded clones.

clone_size j_call v_call d_call cdr3_nt cdr3_aa
- TRBJ1-6 TRBV14 TRBD1 TGTGCCAGCAGCTTAAGCCGGGACAGACGGTCACCCCTCCACTTT CASSLSRDRRSPLHF
many TRBJ2-1 TRBV3-1 TRBD2 TGTGCCAGACTAATCTCAACCCTCCTCTTACTAGCGGGAGGGCCCTGGGATAATGAGCAGTTCTTC CARLISTLLLLAGGPWDNEQFF
many TRBJ2-7 TRBV6-2/TRBV6-3 TRBD1 TGTGCCAGCAGTCCTTTGAAAAGGGGGCCGTCTCCCTACGAGCAGTACTTC CASSPLKRGPSPYEQYF
many TRBJ2-3 TRBV20-1 TRBD2 TGCAGTGCTCGGGATCTTACTAGCGGGTACTCCTATACGCAGTATTTT CSARDLTSGYSYTQYF
many TRBJ2-5 TRBV7-9 TRBD1 TGTGCCAGCAGCTTAAGGGGGCGAGAGACCCAGTACTTC CASSLRGRETQYF
- TRBJ1-3 TRBV13 - TGTGCCAGCAGCTTAGAAACCAGAAACACCATATATTTT CASSLETRNTIYF
many TRBJ1-5 TRBV15 - TGTGCCACCAGCAGACAACTAGGCGGTAGTCAGCCCCAGCATTTT CATSRQLGGSQPQHF
few TRBJ1-3 TRBV10-2 - TGCGCCAGCAGTGATTTGGCCCCGGGGTACCGCGGTGGAAACACCATATATTTT CASSDLAPGYRGGNTIYF
- TRBJ2-2 TRBV30 - TGTGCCTGGAGTGTAGGGGGGACAGCGAACACCGGGGAGCTGTTTTTT CAWSVGGTANTGELFF
few TRBJ2-5 TRBV6-1 - TGTGCCAGCACCTCGGTGGAAGAGACCCAGTACTTC CASTSVEETQYF
few TRBJ2-2 TRBV15 - TGTGCCACCAGGTGGGGGCTTCTAGACACCGGGGAGCTGTTTTTT CATRWGLLDTGELFF
few TRBJ2-6 TRBV19 - TGTGCCAGTAGTATAGGGACCGACAGCTCTGGGGCCAACGTCCTGACTTTC CASSIGTDSSGANVLTF
- TRBJ2-2 TRBV7-3 TRBD2 TGTGCCAGCAGCTTAAAGGCTAGCGGGGAGGCCAACACCGGGGAGCTGTTTTTT CASSLKASGEANTGELFF
- TRBJ1-2 TRBV6-1 - TGTGCCAGCACCGAAGGGGGGGTTCAAGACTATGGCTACACCTTC CASTEGGVQDYGYTF
many TRBJ1-2 TRBV28 - TGTGCCAGCAGTTTATCGGGGTGGGCGGGCTACACCTTC CASSLSGWAGYTF
many TRBJ2-3 TRBV12-3/TRBV12-4 - TGTGCCAGCAGTTATAGGTCAGATACGCAGTATTTT CASSYRSDTQYF
many TRBJ2-7 TRBV5-5 - TGTGCCAGCAGCTTTCTTGTGGGACCCTACGAGCAGTACTTC CASSFLVGPYEQYF
many TRBJ1-4 TRBV27 - TGTGCCAGCAGTTCTGTTGCAACTAATGAAAAACTGTTTTTT CASSSVATNEKLFF
- TRBJ2-7 TRBV7-6 - TGTGCCAGCAGCTTCACAGCTGCAGAGCAGTACTTC CASSFTAAEQYF
many TRBJ2-7 TRBV28 TRBD1 TGTGCCAGCAGGCAGGAACAGGGGGCGCACTACGAGCAGTGCTTC CASRQEQGAHYEQCF
many TRBJ2-7 TRBV11-3 - TGTGCCAGCAGCTCAACGACAGGCCCAGGCTACGAGCAGTACTTC CASSSTTGPGYEQYF
many TRBJ2-1 TRBV5-1 TRBD2 TGCGCCAGCAGCTTGTTAGCTAGCGGGAGAGGGAATGAGCAGTTCTTC CASSLLASGRGNEQFF
many TRBJ2-1 TRBV6-2/TRBV6-3 TRBD2 TGTGCCAGCACAATCGAGATGGCTAGCGGCAATGAGCAGTTCTTC CASTIEMASGNEQFF
- TRBJ2-2 TRBV2 TRBD1 TGTGCCATCACCGGGACAGGGGGCAATGGGGAGCTGTTTTTT CAITGTGGNGELFF
many TRBJ2-1 TRBV6-1 - TGTGCCAGCAGTAAAAGGGCGGGACGGAATGAGCAGTTCTTC CASSKRAGRNEQFF
- TRBJ2-7 TRBV20-1 TRBD2 TGCAGTGCTAGAAGACTAGCGGGAGGGATGTACGAGCAGTACTTC CSARRLAGGMYEQYF
many TRBJ2-5 TRBV11-2 - TGTGCCAGCAGCTTCGGTGGCCCCTGGGTCGGGGAGACCCAGTACTTC CASSFGGPWVGETQYF
- TRBJ1-1 TRBV18 TRBD1 TGTGCCAGCTCCGCCTCCGGGACAGGGGTCCCTGAAGCTTTCTTT CASSASGTGVPEAFF
many TRBJ1-1 TRBV5-1 - TGCGCCAGCAGCTTGGATGGGGACGGGTTGACTGAAGCTTTCTTT CASSLDGDGLTEAFF
few TRBJ2-1 TRBV28 - TGTGCCAGCAGTTTCATAGCGGTAGACTACAATGAGCAGTTCTTC CASSFIAVDYNEQFF
many TRBJ2-3 TRBV30 TRBD2 TGTGCCTGGAGTTACCTTGGACTAGCGGGTACGCAGTATTTT CAWSYLGLAGTQYF
many TRBJ2-5 TRBV7-2 TRBD2 TGTGCCAGCAGCCGGGGACTACCACAAGAGACCCAGTACTTC CASSRGLPQETQYF
many TRBJ2-3 TRBV28 - TGTGCCAGCAGTTGGGGGGGGACAGGACGGGCAGATACGCAGTATTTT CASSWGGTGRADTQYF
many TRBJ2-7 TRBV28 - TGTGCCAGCAGTCCGGGATCCCAACAGCAGTACTTC CASSPGSQQQYF
many TRBJ2-7 TRBV28 - TGTGCCAGCAGTTTAACGGCGATCACCCCCTACGAGCAGTACTTC CASSLTAITPYEQYF
- TRBJ2-6 TRBV20-1 TRBD1 TGCAGTGCTAATAGACAGGGGACTTTTGGGGCCAACGTCCTGACTTTC CSANRQGTFGANVLTF
- TRBJ2-2 TRBV4-1 - TGCGCCAGCAGCCAATGGAGGGGTACGAACACCGGGGAGCTGTTTTTT CASSQWRGTNTGELFF
many TRBJ1-1 TRBV5-5 - TGTGCCAGCATAAACGTGGCGGGGACTGAAGCTTTCTTT CASINVAGTEAFF
- TRBJ2-1 TRBV4-3 TRBD2 TGCGCCAGCAGCCAAGTTTCACTAGCGGGAGGGGAGCAGTTCTTC CASSQVSLAGGEQFF
- TRBJ2-6 TRBV12-3/TRBV12-4 - TGTGCCAGCAGGGATTTCGGGGGCCTTGGGGCCAACGTCCTGACTTTC CASRDFGGLGANVLTF
once TRBJ2-5 TRBV20-1 TRBD2 TGCAGTGCCATAAAGGTCAAACCGGGACTACCACCAGGGGAGACCCAGTACTTC CSAIKVKPGLPPGETQYF
- TRBJ2-3 TRBV9 - TGTGCCAGCAGCGTAGATCCGGGTCGGACAGATACGCAGTATTTT CASSVDPGRTDTQYF
many TRBJ2-7 TRBV6-1 - TGTGCCAGCAGAGCCCTGAACGGGGCTGGTGGTGCCTACGAGCAGTACTTC CASRALNGAGGAYEQYF
- TRBJ2-3 TRBV24-1 - TGTGCCACCAGTGATTTGCTTTCAACGGGAGCAGATACGCAGTATTTT CATSDLLSTGADTQYF
many TRBJ2-5 TRBV6-1 - TGTGCCAGCAGTGCGGGGGACAGAGCCAGGGAGACCCAGTACTTC CASSAGDRARETQYF
many TRBJ2-7 TRBV27 - TGTGCCAGCGGATCGACAGGCGCCCTAAGGCCGCAGTACTTC CASGSTGALRPQYF
few TRBJ2-1 TRBV4-3 - TGCGCCAGCAGCCAAGAGGCAGGGCCCTACAATGAGCAGTTCTTC CASSQEAGPYNEQFF
many TRBJ2-5 TRBV28 TRBD2 TGTGCCAGCAGTTTATCTCCGGGACTAGGAGGAATTGTGGCCCAGTACTTC CASSLSPGLGGIVAQYF